This TCR beta chain was observed in a study of OX40 agonist ivuxolimab in advanced cancers. Whole-study results and caveats: Researchers report that CD8+ T cells had, on average, more expanded clones than CD4+. Low normalized clonal expansion also occurred in some nonresponding patients. Circulating CD4+ and CD8+ T cells showed clonal expansion by week 6 at 0.1 to 3.0 mg/kg.

Note on this clone: Its antigen is not identified.

V was shortened by 4 bases and J by 1 base, with 10 bases between the two germline ends. The germline V gene has CDR1 MDHEN and CDR2 SYDVKM. This CDR3 region has 14 residues. Autoimmune disease history or systemic immunosuppression barred patients. The protocol was immunoSEQ multiplex PCR, while the TCRdb copy is restricted to in-frame clones and leaves out a portion. This sample has fewer than 80,000 clones, with about 85% found just once. The sequence came from an adult with an advanced solid tumor such as melanoma, head and neck, liver or kidney cancer. The chain combines TRBV28 with TRBJ1-1; D is possibly TRBD1 (5 bases). The sequenced sample was CD4+ or CD8+ T cells sorted from blood, obtained in a trial of the OX40 agonist ivuxolimab. The CDR3 nucleotides read TGTGCCAGCAGTTCGGGACGGAAGAACACTGAAGCTTTCTTT. Amino acid sequence: CASSSGRKNTEAFF.